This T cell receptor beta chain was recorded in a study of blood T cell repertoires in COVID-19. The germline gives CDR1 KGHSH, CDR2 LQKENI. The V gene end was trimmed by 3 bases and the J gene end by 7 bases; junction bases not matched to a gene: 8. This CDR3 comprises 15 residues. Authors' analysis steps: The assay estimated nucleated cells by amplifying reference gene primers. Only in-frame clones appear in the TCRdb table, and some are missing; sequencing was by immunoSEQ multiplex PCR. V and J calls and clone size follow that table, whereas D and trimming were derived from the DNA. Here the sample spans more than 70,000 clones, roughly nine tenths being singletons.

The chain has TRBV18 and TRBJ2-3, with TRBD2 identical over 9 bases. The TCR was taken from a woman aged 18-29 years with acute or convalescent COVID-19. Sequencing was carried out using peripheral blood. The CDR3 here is CASSPPASGAHTQYF. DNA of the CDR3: TGTGCCAGCTCACCGCCCGCTAGCGGGGCACATACGCAGTATTTT. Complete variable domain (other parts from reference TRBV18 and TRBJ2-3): NAGVMQNPRHLVRRRGQEARLRCSPMKGHSHVYWYRQLPEEGLKFMVYLQKENIIDESGMPKERFSAEFPKEGPSILRIQQVVRGDSAAYFCASSPPASGAHTQYFGPGTRLTVL.